This T cell receptor beta chain was identified in a study of blood T cell repertoires in COVID-19 (dated by TCRdb to about 2020). With regard to the full study: Collaborator samples came from the United States, Italy and Spain and covered acute and convalescent phases of COVID-19. Deeply sampled blood TCRbeta repertoires from subjects exposed to, actively infected with, or recovered from COVID-19 were included in the dataset. The repertoires were released in a freely available public database meant as a resource for research on the immune response to SARS-CoV-2. Where HLA class I and class II types were available, the types were taken from metadata supplied by the sample provider, not from assay-based typing. The material from the prospective study consisted of cDNA or gDNA derived from T cells, B-cell-depleted T cells, or PBMCs. The sample metadata nearly always contained a de-identified subject ID, COVID-19 status, age in years and sex. The samples were drawn from the first 160 participants of the ongoing ImmuneRACE study and from 950 to 1,500 subjects provided by 6 global collaborators.

TCRbeta CDR3 regions were amplified from genomic DNA by means of the immunoSEQ Assay, a bias-controlled multiplex PCR. In the source study's methods: The number of nucleated cells in each sample was estimated from the amplification of reference gene primers within the assay. To quantify the absolute abundance of each unique TCRbeta CDR3 rearrangement, sequence reads were collapsed and filtered. For each sample, productive Simpson clonality was calculated by taking the square root of Simpson's diversity index across productive rearrangements. Held by TCRdb, this immuneACCESS table contains in-frame sequences only and omits some clones. Under half of the omission traces to an unresolved V gene where checked; the cause of the rest is unknown. The V and J calls and clone size are taken from that table; D and trimming were inferred from the DNA. For this sample there are roughly 80,000 clones; roughly four fifths appear just once. The ten largest account for around 9.7% of the sample.

The germline V and J ends show losses of 6 bases and 5 bases respectively, and no gene match explains 6 bases of the junction. CDR1 MNHEY and CDR2 SVGAGI were looked up in the germline V gene. From the cysteine through the phenylalanine, the CDR3 covers 13 amino acids. The sequence is cut down to CDR3 DNA, 39 bases in frame from base 1. What the authors observed across the whole study: Clinical and demographic metadata were provided uncurated, with the amount varying by source and participant.

This clone was seen a single time. Its antigen remains unidentified. No much larger clone is present one base from it, and per-base qualities are unavailable. Each collaborating institution followed its own protocols to collect whole blood in K2EDTA tubes. Collaborator samples were shipped for TCRbeta analysis as frozen whole blood, isolated PBMCs, or DNA extracted from either sample type. The source is a human donor in a cohort sampled during active COVID-19. Recombination connected TRBV6-5 to TRBJ1-1; TRBD1 aligns with 7 central bases. The sequenced sample consisted of peripheral blood. The nucleotides read TGTGCCAGCAGAGGGACAGAGAATACTGAAGCTTTCTTT. Translation gives CASRGTENTEAFF.